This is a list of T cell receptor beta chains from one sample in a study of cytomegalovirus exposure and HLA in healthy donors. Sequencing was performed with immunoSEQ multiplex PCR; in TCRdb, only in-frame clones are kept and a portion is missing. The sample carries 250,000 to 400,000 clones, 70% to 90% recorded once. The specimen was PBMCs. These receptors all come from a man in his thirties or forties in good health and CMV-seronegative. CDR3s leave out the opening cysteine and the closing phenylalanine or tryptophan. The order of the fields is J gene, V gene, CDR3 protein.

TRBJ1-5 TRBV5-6 ASSLAVAGGHQPQH
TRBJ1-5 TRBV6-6 ASSYLSNQPQH
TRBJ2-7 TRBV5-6 ASSWQEQGSSYEQY
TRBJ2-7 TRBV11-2 ASSPGLSYEQY
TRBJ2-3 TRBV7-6 ASSPGQGVDTQY
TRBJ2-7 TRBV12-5 ASGSGDEQY
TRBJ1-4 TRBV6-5 ASSYGQQGAGEKLF
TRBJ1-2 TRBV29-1 SAQGDYGYT
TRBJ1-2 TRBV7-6 ASSPGDRWESGYT
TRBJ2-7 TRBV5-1 ASRSVSGDSYEQY
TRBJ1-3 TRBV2 ASSESRGSYTIY
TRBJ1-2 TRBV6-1 ASIPDNLVYGYT
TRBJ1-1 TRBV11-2 ASSLGAGVYEAF
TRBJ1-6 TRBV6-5 ASSYRDWNSPLH
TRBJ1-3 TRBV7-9 ASSPVGNTIY
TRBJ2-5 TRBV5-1 ASSFREAGETQY
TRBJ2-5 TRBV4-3 ASSQGVSGGRETQY
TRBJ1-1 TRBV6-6 ASRPMTSGQHTEAF
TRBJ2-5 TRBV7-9 ASSYAGTSSETQY
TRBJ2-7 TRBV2 ASSGVQSVRDEQY
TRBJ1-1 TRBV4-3 ASSHRTANTEAF
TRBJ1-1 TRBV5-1 ASSLAGTENTEAF
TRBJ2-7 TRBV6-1 ASDRINEQY
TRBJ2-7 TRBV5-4 ASSRNAGGFFYEQY
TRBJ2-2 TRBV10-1 AIPRLLVTGELF